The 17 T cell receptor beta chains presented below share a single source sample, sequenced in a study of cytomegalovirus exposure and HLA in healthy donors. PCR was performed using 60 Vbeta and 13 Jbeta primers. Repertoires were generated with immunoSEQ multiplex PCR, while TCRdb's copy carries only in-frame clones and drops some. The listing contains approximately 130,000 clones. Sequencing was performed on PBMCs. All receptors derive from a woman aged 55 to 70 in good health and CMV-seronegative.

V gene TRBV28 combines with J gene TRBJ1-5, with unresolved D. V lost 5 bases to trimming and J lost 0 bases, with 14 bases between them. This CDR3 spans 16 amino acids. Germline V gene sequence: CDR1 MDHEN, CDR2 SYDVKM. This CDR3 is CASSPPLGYSNQPQHF. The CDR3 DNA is TGTGCCAGCAGTCCCCCCCTAGGCTATAGCAATCAGCCCCAGCATTTT.

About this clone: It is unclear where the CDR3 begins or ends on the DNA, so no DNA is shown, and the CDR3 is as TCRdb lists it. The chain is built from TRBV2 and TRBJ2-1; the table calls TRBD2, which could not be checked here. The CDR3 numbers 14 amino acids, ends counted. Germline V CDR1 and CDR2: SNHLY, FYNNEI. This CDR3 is CASILGEGVNEQFF.

DNA for the CDR3: TGTGCCAGCAGTGATACAGGTTATAGCAATCAGCCCCAGCATTTT. It codes for CASSDTGYSNQPQHF. The genes are TRBV6-1 and TRBJ1-5; D may be TRBD1 (5 bases). The CDR3 extends over 15 amino acids. With 3 bases removed from V and 0 bases from J, the gap between germline ends came to 9 bases. Germline V gives CDR1 MNHNS, CDR2 SASEGT.

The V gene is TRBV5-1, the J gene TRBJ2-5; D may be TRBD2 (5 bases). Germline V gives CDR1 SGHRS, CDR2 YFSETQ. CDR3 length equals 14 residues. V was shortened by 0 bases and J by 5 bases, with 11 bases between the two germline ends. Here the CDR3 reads CASSLATSPETQYF. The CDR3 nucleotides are TGCGCCAGCAGCTTGGCCACTAGTCCCGAGACCCAGTACTTC.

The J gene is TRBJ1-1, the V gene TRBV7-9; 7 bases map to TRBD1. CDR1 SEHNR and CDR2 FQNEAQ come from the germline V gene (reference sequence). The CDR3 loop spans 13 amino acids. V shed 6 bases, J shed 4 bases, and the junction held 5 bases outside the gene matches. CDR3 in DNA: TGTGCCAGCAGTACGACAGGGCGCACTGAAGCTTTCTTT. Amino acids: CASSTTGRTEAFF.

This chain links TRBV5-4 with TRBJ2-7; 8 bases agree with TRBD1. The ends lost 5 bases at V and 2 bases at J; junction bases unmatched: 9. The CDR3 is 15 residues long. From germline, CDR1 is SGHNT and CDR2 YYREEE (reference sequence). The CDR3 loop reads CASRKAGTGAYEQYF. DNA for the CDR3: TGTGCCAGCAGAAAGGCCGGGACAGGAGCCTACGAGCAGTACTTC.

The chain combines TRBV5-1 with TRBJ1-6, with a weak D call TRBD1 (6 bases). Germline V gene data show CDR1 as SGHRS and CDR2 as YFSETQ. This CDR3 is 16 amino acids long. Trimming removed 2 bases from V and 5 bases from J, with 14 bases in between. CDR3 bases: TGCGCCAGCAGCTTAGACAGAGGGGGGGATAATTCACCCCTCCACTTT. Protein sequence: CASSLDRGGDNSPLHF.

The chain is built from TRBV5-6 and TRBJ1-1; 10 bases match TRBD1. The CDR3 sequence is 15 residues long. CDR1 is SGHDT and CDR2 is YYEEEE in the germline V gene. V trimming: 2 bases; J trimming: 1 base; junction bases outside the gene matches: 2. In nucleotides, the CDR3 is TGTGCCAGCAGCTTTCGGACAGGGGGGAACACTGAAGCTTTCTTT. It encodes CASSFRTGGNTEAFF. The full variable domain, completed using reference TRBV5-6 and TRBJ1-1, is DAGVTQSPTHLIKTRGQQVTLRCSPKSGHDTVSWYQQALGQGPQFIFQYYEEEERQRGNFPDRFSGHQFPNYSSELNVNALLLGDSALYLCASSFRTGGNTEAFFGQGTRLTVV.

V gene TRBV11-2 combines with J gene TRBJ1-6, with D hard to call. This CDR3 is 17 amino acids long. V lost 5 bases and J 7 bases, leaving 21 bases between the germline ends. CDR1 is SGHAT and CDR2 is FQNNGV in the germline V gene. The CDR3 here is CASSPHFGVGMNSPLHF. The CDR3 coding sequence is TGTGCCAGCAGCCCCCACTTTGGTGTCGGGATGAATTCACCCCTCCACTTT.

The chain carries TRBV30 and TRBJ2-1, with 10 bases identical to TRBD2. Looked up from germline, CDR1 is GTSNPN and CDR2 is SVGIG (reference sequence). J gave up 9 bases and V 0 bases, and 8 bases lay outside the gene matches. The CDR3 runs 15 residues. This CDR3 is CAWSVSSGSYSEQFF. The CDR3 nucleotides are TGTGCCTGGAGTGTATCTAGCGGGAGCTATAGTGAGCAGTTCTTC.

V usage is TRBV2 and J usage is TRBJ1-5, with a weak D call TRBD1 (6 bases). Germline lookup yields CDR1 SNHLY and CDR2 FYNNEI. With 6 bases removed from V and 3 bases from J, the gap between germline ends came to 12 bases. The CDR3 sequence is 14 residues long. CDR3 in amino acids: CASSTGTHNQPQHF. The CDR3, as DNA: TGTGCCAGCAGCACAGGGACACACAATCAGCCCCAGCATTTT.

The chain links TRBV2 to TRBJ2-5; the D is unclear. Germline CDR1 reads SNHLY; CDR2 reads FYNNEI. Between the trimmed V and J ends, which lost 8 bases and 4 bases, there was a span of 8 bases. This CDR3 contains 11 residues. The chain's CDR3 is CASQVRETQYF. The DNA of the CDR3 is TGTGCCAGCCAGGTGCGAGAGACCCAGTACTTC.

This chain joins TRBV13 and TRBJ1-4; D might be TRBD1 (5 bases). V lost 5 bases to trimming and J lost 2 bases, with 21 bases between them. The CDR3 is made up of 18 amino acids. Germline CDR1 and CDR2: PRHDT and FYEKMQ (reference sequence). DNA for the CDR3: TGTGCCAGCAGCCCATACCCCCCTTCAGGGAACACTAATGAAAAACTGTTTTTT. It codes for CASSPYPPSGNTNEKLFF.

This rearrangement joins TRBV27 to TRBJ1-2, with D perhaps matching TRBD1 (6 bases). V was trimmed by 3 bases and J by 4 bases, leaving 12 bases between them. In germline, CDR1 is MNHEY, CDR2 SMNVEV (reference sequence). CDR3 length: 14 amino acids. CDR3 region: CASSFAGGGYGYTF. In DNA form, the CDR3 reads TGTGCCAGCAGTTTTGCGGGGGGCGGCTATGGCTACACCTTC.

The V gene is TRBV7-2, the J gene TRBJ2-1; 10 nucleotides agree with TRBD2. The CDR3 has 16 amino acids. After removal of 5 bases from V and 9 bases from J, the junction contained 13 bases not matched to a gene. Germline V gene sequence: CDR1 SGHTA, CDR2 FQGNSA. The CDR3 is CASSLMSGRAIGEQFF. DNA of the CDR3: TGTGCCAGCAGCCTCATGAGCGGGAGGGCCATTGGTGAGCAGTTCTTC.

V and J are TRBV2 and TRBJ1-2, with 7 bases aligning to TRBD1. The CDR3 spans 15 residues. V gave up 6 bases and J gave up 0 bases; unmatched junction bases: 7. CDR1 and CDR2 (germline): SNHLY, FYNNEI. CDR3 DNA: TGTGCCAGCAGCGTTGAAGGGGGCCCTAACTATGGCTACACCTTC. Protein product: CASSVEGGPNYGYTF.

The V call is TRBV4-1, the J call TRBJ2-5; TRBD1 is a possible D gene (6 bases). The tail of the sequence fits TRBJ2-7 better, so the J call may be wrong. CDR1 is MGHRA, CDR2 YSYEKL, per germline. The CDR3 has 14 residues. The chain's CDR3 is CASSQDRGTYEQYF. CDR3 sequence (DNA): TGCGCCAGCAGCCAAGACAGGGGAACCTACGAGCAGTACTTC.